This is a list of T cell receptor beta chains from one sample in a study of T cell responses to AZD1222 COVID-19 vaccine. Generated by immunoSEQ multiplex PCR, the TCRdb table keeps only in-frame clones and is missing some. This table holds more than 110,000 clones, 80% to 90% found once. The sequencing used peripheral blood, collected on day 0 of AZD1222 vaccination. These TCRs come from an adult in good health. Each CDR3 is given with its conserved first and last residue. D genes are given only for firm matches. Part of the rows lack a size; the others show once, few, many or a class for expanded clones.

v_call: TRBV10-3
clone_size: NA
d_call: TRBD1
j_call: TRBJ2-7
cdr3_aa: CAIRGTGYEQYF
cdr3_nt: TGTGCCATCAGGGGGACAGGCTACGAGCAGTACTTC

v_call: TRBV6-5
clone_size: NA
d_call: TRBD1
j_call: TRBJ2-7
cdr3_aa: CASLGQPKYEQYF
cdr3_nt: TGTGCCAGCCTGGGACAGCCAAAGTACGAGCAGTACTTC

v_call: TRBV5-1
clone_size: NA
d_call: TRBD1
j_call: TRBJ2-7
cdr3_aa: CASSPGTGVREQYF
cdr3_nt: TGCGCCAGCAGCCCCGGGACAGGGGTTCGCGAGCAGTACTTC

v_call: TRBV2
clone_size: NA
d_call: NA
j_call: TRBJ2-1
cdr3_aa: CASSGWVATNEQFF
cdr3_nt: TGTGCCAGCAGTGGGTGGGTGGCTACAAATGAGCAGTTCTTC

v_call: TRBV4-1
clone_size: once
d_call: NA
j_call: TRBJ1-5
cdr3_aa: CASSQVGRGDQPQHF
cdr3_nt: TGCGCCAGCAGCCAAGTCGGGAGAGGGGATCAGCCCCAGCATTTT

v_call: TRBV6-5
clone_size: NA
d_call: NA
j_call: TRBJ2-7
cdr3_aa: CASTPGLSYEQYF
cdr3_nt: TGTGCCAGCACCCCCGGACTATCCTACGAGCAGTACTTC

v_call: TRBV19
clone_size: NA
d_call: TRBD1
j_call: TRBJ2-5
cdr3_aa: CASSTPRQGGETQYF
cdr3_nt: TGTGCCAGTAGTACCCCGCGACAGGGCGGGGAGACCCAGTACTTC

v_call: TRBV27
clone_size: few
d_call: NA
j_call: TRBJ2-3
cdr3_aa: CASSLSAGTDTQYF
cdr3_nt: TGTGCCAGCAGTTTATCGGCCGGTACAGATACGCAGTATTTT

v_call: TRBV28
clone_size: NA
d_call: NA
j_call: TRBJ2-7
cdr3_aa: CASSLTYEQYF
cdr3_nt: TGTGCCAGCAGTCTCACCTACGAGCAGTACTTC

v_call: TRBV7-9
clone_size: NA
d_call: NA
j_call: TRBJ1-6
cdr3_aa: CASSLELENSPLHF
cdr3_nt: TGTGCCAGCAGCTTAGAATTGGAAAATTCACCCCTCCACTTT

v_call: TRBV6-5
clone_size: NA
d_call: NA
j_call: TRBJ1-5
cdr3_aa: CASSYRDNQPQHF
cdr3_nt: TGTGCCAGCAGTTACCGGGACAATCAGCCCCAGCATTTT

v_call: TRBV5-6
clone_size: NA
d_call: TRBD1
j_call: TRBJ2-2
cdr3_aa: CASSSRDRGPGELFF
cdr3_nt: TGTGCCAGCAGCTCCCGGGACAGGGGACCAGGGGAGCTGTTTTTT

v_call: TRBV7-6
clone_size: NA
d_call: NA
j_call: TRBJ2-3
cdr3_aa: CASSLAGQPTDTQYF
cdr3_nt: TGTGCCAGCAGCTTAGCAGGACAGCCCACAGATACGCAGTATTTT

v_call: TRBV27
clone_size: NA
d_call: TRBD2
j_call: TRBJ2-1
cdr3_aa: CASRGGTRGGYNEQFF
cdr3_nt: TGTGCCAGCCGGGGCGGGACTAGGGGGGGCTACAATGAGCAGTTCTTC

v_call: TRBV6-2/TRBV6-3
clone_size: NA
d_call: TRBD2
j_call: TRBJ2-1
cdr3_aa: CASSFPSGRPGNEQFF
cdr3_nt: TGTGCCAGCAGTTTCCCTAGCGGGAGGCCCGGTAATGAGCAGTTCTTC

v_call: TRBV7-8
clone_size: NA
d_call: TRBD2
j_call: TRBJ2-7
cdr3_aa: CASSPGLAGPYEQYF
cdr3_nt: TGTGCCAGCAGCCCAGGACTAGCGGGACCCTACGAGCAGTACTTC

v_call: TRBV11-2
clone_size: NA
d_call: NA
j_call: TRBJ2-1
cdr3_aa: CASSGLQGLWEQFF
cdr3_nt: TGTGCCAGCAGCGGACTGCAGGGGTTGTGGGAGCAGTTCTTC

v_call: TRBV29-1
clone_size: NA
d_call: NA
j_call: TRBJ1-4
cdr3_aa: CSVEDPMGLLFF
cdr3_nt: TGCAGCGTTGAAGATCCCATGGGGCTCCTGTTTTTT

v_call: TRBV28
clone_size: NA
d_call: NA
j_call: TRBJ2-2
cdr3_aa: CASSLFSGELFF
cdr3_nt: TGTGCCAGCAGTTTATTTTCCGGGGAGCTGTTTTTT

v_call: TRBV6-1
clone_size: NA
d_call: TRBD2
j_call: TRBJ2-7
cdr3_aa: CASSEQGGNYEQYF
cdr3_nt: TGTGCCAGCAGTGAACAGGGAGGGAACTACGAGCAGTACTTC

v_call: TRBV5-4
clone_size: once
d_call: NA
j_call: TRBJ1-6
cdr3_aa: CASSLAAPGGHSPLHF
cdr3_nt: TGTGCCAGCAGCTTGGCGGCGCCCGGGGGCCATTCACCCCTCCACTTT

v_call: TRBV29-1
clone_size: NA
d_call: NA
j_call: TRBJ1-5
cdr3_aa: CSVGSGDQPQHF
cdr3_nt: TGCAGCGTTGGGTCCGGGGATCAGCCCCAGCATTTT

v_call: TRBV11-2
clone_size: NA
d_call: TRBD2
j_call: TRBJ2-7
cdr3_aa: CASSFGAGDTYEQYF
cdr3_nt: TGTGCCAGCAGCTTTGGAGCGGGAGACACCTACGAGCAGTACTTC

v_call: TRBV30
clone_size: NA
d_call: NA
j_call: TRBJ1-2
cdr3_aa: CAWSFHNYGYTF
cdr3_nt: TGTGCCTGGAGTTTCCATAACTATGGCTACACCTTC

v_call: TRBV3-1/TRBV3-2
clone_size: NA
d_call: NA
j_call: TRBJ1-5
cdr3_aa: CASSQDSWEGNQPQHF
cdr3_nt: TGTGCCAGCAGCCAAGATAGTTGGGAGGGCAATCAGCCCCAGCATTTT

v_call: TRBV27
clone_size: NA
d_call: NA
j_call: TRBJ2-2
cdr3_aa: CASIPTARGTGELFF
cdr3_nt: TGTGCCAGCATCCCGACGGCACGAGGCACCGGGGAGCTGTTTTTT

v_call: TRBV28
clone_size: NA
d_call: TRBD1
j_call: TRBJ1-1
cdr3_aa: CASSYPTSTGENTEAFF
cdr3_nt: TGTGCCAGCAGTTACCCAACCTCGACAGGGGAGAACACTGAAGCTTTCTTT